The 30 T cell receptor beta chains in this list originate from one sample, sequenced in a study of T cell responses to AZD1222 COVID-19 vaccine. Profiled with immunoSEQ multiplex PCR; TCRdb holds only in-frame clones, not every one. The sample has approximately 160,000 clones, 94% seen once. The sequenced sample was peripheral blood, obtained 28 days after the second AZD1222 dose. The source of these receptors is an adult who received the AZD1222 COVID-19 vaccine.

The chain recombines TRBV3-1 (or the pseudogene TRBV3-2) with TRBJ2-1; D remains unclear. The V end was cut by 4 bases, the J end by 4 bases, with 8 bases between. The CDR3 extends over 13 amino acids. Germline V CDR1 and CDR2: LGHDT, YNNKEL (reference sequence). The CDR3 bases are TGTGCCAGCAGCCTTACTGGTTACAATGAGCAGTTCTTC. It is translated as CASSLTGYNEQFF.

This clone was recorded only once. The chain recombines TRBV5-1 with TRBJ2-1; 8 bases agree with TRBD1. CDR1 SGHRS and CDR2 YFSETQ come from the germline V gene. V was pared by 7 bases and J by 7 bases, with 4 bases of the junction left unmatched. The length of the CDR3 is 12 residues. The CDR3, as DNA: TGCGCCAGCTCTTGGACAGGGAATGAGCAGTTCTTC. It encodes CASSWTGNEQFF.

The chain is built from TRBV6-6 and TRBJ2-5; D is possibly TRBD1 (5 bases). Trimming cost V 6 bases and J 4 bases, with 12 bases left between them. The V gene's germline CDR1 is MNHNY and CDR2 SVGAGI (reference sequence). The length of the CDR3 is 13 residues. In nucleotides, the CDR3 is TGTGCCAGCAGCCCCTTTAGGGGAGAGACCCAGTACTTC. Translating gives CASSPFRGETQYF.

V gene TRBV19 combines with J gene TRBJ2-7; tentatively, D is TRBD1 (9 bases). Looked up from germline, CDR1 is LNHDA and CDR2 is SQIVND (reference sequence). Trimming removed 5 bases at V and 4 bases at J, with 18 bases between. The CDR3 length is 15 residues. Written as DNA, the CDR3 is TGTGCCAGTAGTCGGGAGGGGACAGGGAGGTACGAGCAGTACTTC. Protein product: CASSREGTGRYEQYF. Using reference TRBV19 and TRBJ2-7 for the parts outside the CDR3, the full variable domain is DGGITQSPKYLFRKEGQNVTLSCEQNLNHDAMYWYRQDPGQGLRLIYYSQIVNDFQKGDIAEGYSVSREKKESFPLTVTSAQKNPTAFYLCASSREGTGRYEQYFGPGTRLTVT.

The V call is TRBV7-2, the J call TRBJ2-7; 8 positions match TRBD2. V was clipped by 2 bases and J by 6 bases; unmatched bases: 6. The length of the CDR3 is 14 residues. Germline-derived CDR1 and CDR2 are SGHTA and FQGNSA. The CDR3 DNA reads as TGTGCCAGCAGCTTAAAAGCGGGAGTAGGCGAGCAGTACTTC. Its translation: CASSLKAGVGEQYF. The variable domain in full, with the rest retrieved from reference TRBV7-2 and TRBJ2-7, is GAGVSQSPSNKVTEKGKDVELRCDPISGHTALYWYRQSLGQGLEFLIYFQGNSAPDKSGLPSDRFSAERTGGSVSTLTIQRTQQEDSAVYLCASSLKAGVGEQYFGPGTRLTVT.

The gene calls are TRBV12-3 or TRBV12-4 and TRBJ1-5, with TRBD1 matching 8 bases. This CDR3 has 12 amino acids. The junction had 4 bases not matched to a gene; V was cut back by 8 bases and J by 7 bases. This CDR3 reads CASRTGRQPQHF. CDR3 sequence (DNA): TGTGCCAGCCGGACAGGGCGCCAGCCCCAGCATTTT.

V is TRBV4-3 and J is TRBJ1-1; possibly TRBD1 for D (6 bases). The V end was cut by 1 base, the J end by 2 bases, with 14 bases between. The CDR3 spans 16 residues. CDR1 is LGHNA and CDR2 is YSLEER in the germline V gene. The CDR3 is CASSQALTGYNTEAFF. The CDR3 coding sequence is TGCGCCAGCAGCCAAGCGTTGACAGGTTATAACACTGAAGCTTTCTTT.

The chain carries TRBV6-5 and TRBJ2-1; a possible D gene is TRBD1 (6 bases). The germline gives CDR1 MNHEY, CDR2 SVGAGI. The CDR3 runs to 15 residues. Trimming left V 5 bases short and J 1 base short, with 12 bases between. The CDR3 reads CASSTGIGSYNEQFF. The DNA of the CDR3 is TGTGCCAGCAGTACAGGGATTGGGTCCTACAATGAGCAGTTCTTC.

V usage is TRBV5-4 and J usage is TRBJ1-2; 7 bases fit TRBD1. The V segment lost 7 bases and the J segment 4 bases; nucleotides outside the gene matches: 7. Per germline, CDR1 SGHNT and CDR2 YYREEE (reference sequence). The CDR3 is 13 amino acids. CDR3 amino acids: CASRQGLGYGYTF. CDR3 DNA: TGTGCCAGCCGACAGGGTTTAGGCTATGGCTACACCTTC.

This rearrangement joins TRBV5-1 to TRBJ2-1, with D maybe TRBD1 (5 bases). Germline CDR1 reads SGHRS; CDR2 reads YFSETQ. Between the trimmed V and J ends, which lost 0 bases and 2 bases, there was a span of 12 bases. The length of the CDR3 is 16 residues. The CDR3 DNA follows: TGCGCCAGCAGCTTGGCGATCTGGGGCCCCTACAATGAGCAGTTCTTC. Translating gives CASSLAIWGPYNEQFF.

The J gene is TRBJ2-7, the V gene TRBV2; weak D call: TRBD2 (6 bases). This CDR3 is 15 amino acids long. Germline V gene sequence: CDR1 SNHLY, CDR2 FYNNEI. V lost 5 bases and J lost 5, with 19 bases in between. The CDR3 nucleotides are TGTGCCAGCAGTTCTGGGACTCCGTATGAGAACGAGCAGTACTTC. Translation: CASSSGTPYENEQYF.

V and J are TRBV4-3 and TRBJ2-1; D is ambiguous. Germline CDR1 LGHNA, CDR2 YSLEER. The CDR3 is 17 amino acids. Trimming left V 1 base short and J 0 bases short, with 13 bases between. CDR3: CASSQVLTGPSYNEQFF. CDR3 DNA sequence: TGCGCCAGCAGCCAAGTTCTTACGGGCCCCTCCTACAATGAGCAGTTCTTC.

The chain carries TRBV10-3 and TRBJ1-1; no clear D. Trimming removed 0 bases from V and 2 bases from J, with 10 bases in between. Germline V lookup: CDR1 ENHRY, CDR2 SYGVKD. There are 15 residues in the CDR3. The CDR3 coding sequence is TGTGCCATCAGTGAGTCGAATTTTTTCAACACTGAAGCTTTCTTT. Protein: CAISESNFFNTEAFF.

The gene calls are TRBV11-3 and TRBJ2-3; D may be TRBD2 (5 bases). CDR3 length equals 13 residues. Per germline, CDR1 SGHNT and CDR2 YENEEA. The V gene lost 1 base and the J gene lost 8 bases, with 10 bases spanning the gap. CDR3 sequence reads: CASSLGESGTQYF. Written as DNA, the CDR3 is TGTGCCAGCAGCTTAGGGGAAAGCGGTACGCAGTATTTT.

This chain joins TRBV28 and TRBJ2-3; 9 positions match TRBD2. Trimming at V came to 3 bases and at J to 2 bases, leaving 6 bases not matched to a gene. Germline CDR1 and CDR2: MDHEN and SYDVKM. The CDR3 is 16 amino acids. The CDR3 DNA is TGTGCCAGCAGTTTCCCAGCGGGAGGTATCACAGATACGCAGTATTTT. Encoded protein: CASSFPAGGITDTQYF.

The chain uses TRBV28 and TRBJ2-3; 14 positions match TRBD2. This CDR3 has 21 amino acids. The V gene's germline CDR1 is MDHEN and CDR2 SYDVKM. V lost 4 bases, J lost 5 bases, and 20 bases stayed unmatched. The CDR3 loop reads CASSSLVGGLAGVRVRDTQYF. The CDR3 bases are TGTGCCAGCAGTTCACTAGTGGGGGGACTAGCGGGAGTTCGTGTAAGAGATACGCAGTATTTT.

This chain uses TRBV6-5 with TRBJ1-1, with D perhaps TRBD1 (5 bases). This CDR3 is built from 15 residues. Between the trimmed V and J ends, which lost 6 bases and 1 base, there was a span of 15 bases. Germline lookup yields CDR1 MNHEY and CDR2 SVGAGI. CDR3 protein: CASSRDGLSNTEAFF. CDR3 DNA: TGTGCCAGCAGCCGGGACGGTCTATCGAACACTGAAGCTTTCTTT.

The V and J genes are TRBV29-1 and TRBJ2-1, with 9 bases identical to TRBD2. V was pared by 4 bases and J by 5 bases, with 9 bases of the junction left unmatched. Per the germline V gene, CDR1 is SQVTM and CDR2 is ANQGSEA. This CDR3 comprises 15 residues. The CDR3 loop is CSVARGAGGHNEQFF. The DNA of the CDR3 is TGCAGCGTTGCCCGCGGAGCGGGGGGTCACAATGAGCAGTTCTTC.

In its sample, this clone was seen once. V usage is TRBV7-8 and J usage is TRBJ2-7; 10 nucleotides line up with TRBD1. Trimming at V came to 4 bases and at J to 2 bases, leaving 5 bases not matched to a gene. Per germline, CDR1 SGHVS and CDR2 FQNEAQ. CDR3 size: 15 residues. CDR3 in amino acids: CASSSLGTGAYEQYF. Written as DNA, the CDR3 is TGTGCCAGCAGCTCCCTCGGGACAGGGGCCTACGAGCAGTACTTC.

The rearrangement joins TRBV5-5 to TRBJ2-5; the D gene is possibly TRBD2 (5 bases). This CDR3 region has 18 residues. Looked up from germline, CDR1 is SGHKS and CDR2 is YYEKEE (reference sequence). Trimming stripped 2 bases from V and 2 bases from J, with 22 bases between. CDR3 in DNA: TGTGCCAGCAGCTTACAGAAGGTAGGGAGTCTTGCACAAGAGACCCAGTACTTC. As protein: CASSLQKVGSLAQETQYF. The full variable domain, its missing parts supplied by reference TRBV5-5 and TRBJ2-5, is DAGVTQSPTHLIKTRGQQVTLRCSPISGHKSVSWYQQVLGQGPQFIFQYYEKEERGRGNFPDRFSARQFPNYSSELNVNALLLGDSALYLCASSLQKVGSLAQETQYFGPGTRLLVL.

This rearrangement joins TRBV6-5 to TRBJ1-1, with a weak D call TRBD1 (6 bases). V was shortened by 6 bases and J by 8 bases, with 13 bases between the two germline ends. From germline, CDR1 is MNHEY and CDR2 SVGAGI. The CDR3 sequence is 12 residues long. CDR3 DNA sequence: TGTGCCAGCAGCCTACAGGGACTGGAAGCTTTCTTT. Its protein is CASSLQGLEAFF.

V is TRBV5-6 and J is TRBJ1-4; D is possibly TRBD1 (5 bases). Trimming took off 4 bases at V and 4 bases at J, with 14 bases between the two ends. The CDR3 loop spans 15 amino acids. From germline, CDR1 is SGHDT and CDR2 YYEEEE. In DNA, the CDR3 is TGTGCCAGCAGCCCGGGACGGAACTTTAATGAAAAACTGTTTTTT. Protein sequence: CASSPGRNFNEKLFF.

This clone was picked up a small number of times. The chain carries TRBV7-9 and TRBJ1-1; D is uncertain. Germline V lookup: CDR1 SEHNR, CDR2 FQNEAQ (reference sequence). The CDR3 consists of 13 residues. The germline V and J ends were trimmed by 0 bases and 1 base, with 3 bases remaining between them. The CDR3 protein is CASSLAANTEAFF. The CDR3 DNA follows: TGTGCCAGCAGCTTAGCGGCGAACACTGAAGCTTTCTTT.

The chain employs TRBV15 and TRBJ2-7; 8 nucleotides align to TRBD1. Germline lookup yields CDR1 LNHNV and CDR2 YYDKDF (reference sequence). The CDR3 totals 15 residues. V lost 4 bases and J lost 2; bases outside the gene matches: 7. CDR3 loop: CATSKVETGAYEQYF. The CDR3 DNA sequence: TGTGCCACCAGCAAGGTTGAGACAGGGGCCTACGAGCAGTACTTC.

This sequence joins TRBV19 and TRBJ2-5; TRBD2 might be the D (5 bases). There are 15 residues in the CDR3. Per germline, CDR1 LNHDA and CDR2 SQIVND (reference sequence). V was clipped by 3 bases and J by 5 bases, with 16 bases between them. The CDR3, as DNA: TGTGCCAGTAGTATGGCAAGCGCACTAGGGGAGACCCAGTACTTC. Residues: CASSMASALGETQYF.

This clone has a single count. The chain couples TRBV24-1 to TRBJ2-1, with D perhaps TRBD2 (6 bases). Per the germline V gene, CDR1 is KGHDR and CDR2 is SFDVKD. The CDR3 loop spans 18 amino acids. V dropped 5 bases and J dropped 2 bases, with 21 bases sitting between them. CDR3: CATSGYAGLVPAYNEQFF. The CDR3 region has the DNA TGTGCCACCAGTGGCTATGCGGGACTCGTCCCGGCCTACAATGAGCAGTTCTTC.

CDR3 in amino acids: CASSLYGDEAFF. CDR3 DNA sequence: TGTGCCAGCAGCTTATATGGGGATGAAGCTTTCTTT. V and J are TRBV7-2 and TRBJ1-1; D unresolved. The germline V gene has CDR1 SGHTA and CDR2 FQGNSA. V lost 2 bases and J lost 7, with 8 bases in between. The CDR3 extends over 12 amino acids.

The CDR3, as DNA: TGTGCCAGCAGGCTAAGAGGACAGTTTTATGGCTACACCTTC. Its protein product is CASRLRGQFYGYTF. The rearrangement uses TRBV7-2 and TRBJ1-2, with D perhaps TRBD1 (6 bases). Germline V lookup: CDR1 SGHTA, CDR2 FQGNSA. The germline V and J ends were trimmed by 6 bases and 5 bases, with 16 bases remaining between them. This CDR3 region has 14 residues.

CDR3 amino acids: CASTPGQGVYGYTF. The CDR3 DNA is TGTGCCAGCACCCCGGGACAGGGAGTCTATGGCTACACCTTC. This chain joins TRBV7-2 and TRBJ1-2; 9 nucleotides agree with TRBD1. Trimming cost V 7 bases and J 4 bases; bases outside gene matches: 7. The germline CDR1 and CDR2 sequences are SGHTA and FQGNSA. The CDR3 consists of 14 residues.

The chain recombines TRBV9 with TRBJ1-2, with D possibly being TRBD1 (6 bases). The CDR3 extends over 14 amino acids. The germline V gene has CDR1 SGDLS and CDR2 YYNGEE. Between the trimmed V and J ends, which lost 7 bases and 7 bases, there was a span of 20 bases. The CDR3 sequence is CASPADRGAGGYTF. The CDR3 DNA reads TGTGCCAGCCCCGCGGATCGGGGGGCTGGTGGCTACACCTTC.